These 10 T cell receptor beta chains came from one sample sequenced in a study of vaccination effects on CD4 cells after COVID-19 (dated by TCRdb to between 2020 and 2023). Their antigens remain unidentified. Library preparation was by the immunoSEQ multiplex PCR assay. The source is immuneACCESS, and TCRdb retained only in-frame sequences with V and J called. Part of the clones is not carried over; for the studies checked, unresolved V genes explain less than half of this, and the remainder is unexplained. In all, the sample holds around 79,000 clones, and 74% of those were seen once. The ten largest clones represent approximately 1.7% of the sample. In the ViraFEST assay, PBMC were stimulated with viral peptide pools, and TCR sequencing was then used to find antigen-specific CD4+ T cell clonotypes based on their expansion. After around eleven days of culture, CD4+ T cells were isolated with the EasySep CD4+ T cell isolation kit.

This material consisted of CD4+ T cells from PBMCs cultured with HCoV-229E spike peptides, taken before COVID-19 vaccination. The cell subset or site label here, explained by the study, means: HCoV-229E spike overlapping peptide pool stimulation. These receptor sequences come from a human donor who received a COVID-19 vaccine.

CDR3 in amino acids: CASSQWSGEEETQYF. CDR3 in DNA: TGTGCCAGCAGCCAATGGAGCGGGGAGGAAGAGACCCAGTACTTC. The chain is built from TRBV3-1 (or the pseudogene TRBV3-2) and TRBJ2-5; 7 nucleotides line up with TRBD2. The germline gives CDR1 LGHDT, CDR2 YNNKEL (reference sequence). With V trimmed by 2 bases and J by 3 bases, 6 bases remained unmatched. This CDR3 comprises 15 residues.

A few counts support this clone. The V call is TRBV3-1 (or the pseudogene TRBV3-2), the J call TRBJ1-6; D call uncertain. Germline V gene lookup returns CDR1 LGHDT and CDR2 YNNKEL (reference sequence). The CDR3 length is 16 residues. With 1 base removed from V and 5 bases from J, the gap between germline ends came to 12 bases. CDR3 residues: CASSQGRQENNSPLHF. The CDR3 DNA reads TGTGCCAGCAGCCAAGGGAGGCAGGAAAATAATTCACCCCTCCACTTT.

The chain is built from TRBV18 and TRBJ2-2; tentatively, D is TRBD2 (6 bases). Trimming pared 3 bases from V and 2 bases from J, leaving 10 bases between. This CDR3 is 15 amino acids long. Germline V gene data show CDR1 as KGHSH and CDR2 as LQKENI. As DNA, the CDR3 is TGTGCCAGCTCACCGTTCGGGAGAAACACCGGGGAGCTGTTTTTT. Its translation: CASSPFGRNTGELFF.

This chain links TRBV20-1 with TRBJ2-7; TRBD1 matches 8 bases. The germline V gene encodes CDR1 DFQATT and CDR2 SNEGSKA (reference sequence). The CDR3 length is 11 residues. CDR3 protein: CRGQGGNEQYV. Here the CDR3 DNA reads TGCAGAGGACAGGGCGGCAACGAGCAGTACGTC.

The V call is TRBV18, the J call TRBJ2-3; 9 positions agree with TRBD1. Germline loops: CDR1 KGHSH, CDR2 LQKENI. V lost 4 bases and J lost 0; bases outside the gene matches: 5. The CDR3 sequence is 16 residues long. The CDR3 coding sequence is TGTGCCAGCTCACAACAGGGGGCTTCTAGCACAGATACGCAGTATTTT. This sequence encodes CASSQQGASSTDTQYF.

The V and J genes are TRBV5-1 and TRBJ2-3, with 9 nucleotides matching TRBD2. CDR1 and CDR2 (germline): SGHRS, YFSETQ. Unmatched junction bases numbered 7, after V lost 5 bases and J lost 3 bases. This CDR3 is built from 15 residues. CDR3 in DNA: TGCGCCAGCAGGACTGGCGGGGGGGCGACAGATACGCAGTATTTT. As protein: CASRTGGGATDTQYF.

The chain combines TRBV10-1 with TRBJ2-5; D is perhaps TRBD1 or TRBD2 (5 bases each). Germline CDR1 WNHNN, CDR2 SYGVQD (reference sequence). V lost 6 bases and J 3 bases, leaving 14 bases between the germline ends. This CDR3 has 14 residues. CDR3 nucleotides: TGCGCCAGCAGGGCCGGGACCACAAAAGAGACCCAGTACTTC. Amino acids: CASRAGTTKETQYF.

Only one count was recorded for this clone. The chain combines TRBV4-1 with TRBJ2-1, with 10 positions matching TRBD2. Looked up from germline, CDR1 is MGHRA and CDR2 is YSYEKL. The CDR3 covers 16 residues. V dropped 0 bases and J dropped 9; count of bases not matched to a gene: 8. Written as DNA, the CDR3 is TGCGCCAGCAGCCAAGAGGCTAGCGGGGGCCGGGGTGAGCAGTTCTTC. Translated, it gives CASSQEASGGRGEQFF.

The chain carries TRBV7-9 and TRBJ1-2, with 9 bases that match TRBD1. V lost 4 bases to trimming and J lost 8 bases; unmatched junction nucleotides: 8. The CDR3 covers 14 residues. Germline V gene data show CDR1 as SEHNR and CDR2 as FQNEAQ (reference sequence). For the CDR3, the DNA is TGTGCCAGCAGCTACTTAACAGGGGGCGTCGGCTACACCTTC. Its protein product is CASSYLTGGVGYTF.

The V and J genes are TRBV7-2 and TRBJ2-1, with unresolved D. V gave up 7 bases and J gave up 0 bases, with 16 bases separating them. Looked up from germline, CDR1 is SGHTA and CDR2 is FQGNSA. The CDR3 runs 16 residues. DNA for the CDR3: TGTGCCAGCACCCCCATCCGAGGATTCTCCTACAATGAGCAGTTCTTC. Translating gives CASTPIRGFSYNEQFF.